Listed here are 13 T cell receptor beta chains from one sample, sequenced in a study of blood T cell repertoires in COVID-19. Repertoires were generated with immunoSEQ multiplex PCR, while TCRdb's copy carries only in-frame clones and drops some. The sample records tens of thousands of clones, about 88% being singletons. The sample was peripheral blood. The origin of the receptors is a woman in her sixties or seventies with active COVID-19.

This rearrangement joins TRBV5-1 to TRBJ1-3; D perhaps matches TRBD1 (5 bases). Germline V gene lookup returns CDR1 SGHRS and CDR2 YFSETQ. V was shortened by 4 bases and J by 8 bases, with 16 bases between the two germline ends. This CDR3 has 14 residues. CDR3 sequence: CASSALDGGDTIYF. The CDR3 DNA follows: TGCGCCAGCAGCGCGCTGGACGGGGGGGACACCATATATTTT.

The rearrangement links TRBV18 to TRBJ2-7, with 12 bases identical to TRBD2. The CDR3 length is 15 residues. The J segment lost 0 bases and the V segment lost 6 bases, leaving 3 bases of the junction unmatched. CDR1 KGHSH and CDR2 LQKENI come from the germline V gene. CDR3 protein: CASSPTSGGSYEQYF. CDR3 in DNA: TGTGCCAGCTCCCCGACTAGCGGGGGCTCCTACGAGCAGTACTTC.

This clone was seen only once. The chain links TRBV6-5 to TRBJ2-1, with 8 bases identical to TRBD1. Trimming at V came to 3 bases and at J to 4 bases, leaving 5 bases not matched to a gene. CDR1 is MNHEY and CDR2 is SVGAGI in the germline V gene. The CDR3 covers 15 residues. The CDR3 DNA is TGTGCCAGCAGTTATCGGACAGGGCTTTACAATGAGCAGTTCTTC. It yields the protein CASSYRTGLYNEQFF.

V usage is TRBV19 and J usage is TRBJ2-7; 7 bases fit TRBD1. V shed 6 bases, J shed 1 base, and the junction held 6 bases outside the gene matches. Germline assignment: CDR1 LNHDA and CDR2 SQIVND (reference sequence). This CDR3 has 14 amino acids. The CDR3 DNA is TGTGCCAGTAGCGACAGGGTCGAGTCCTACGAGCAGTACTTC. Amino acid sequence: CASSDRVESYEQYF.

This chain uses TRBV9 with TRBJ2-5, with 9 bases identical to TRBD1. V was pared by 5 bases and J by 5 bases, with 10 bases of the junction left unmatched. In germline, CDR1 is SGDLS, CDR2 YYNGEE. This CDR3 has 15 residues. The DNA for the CDR3 is TGTGCCAGCAGTAAGCTGGGGACAGGGAAGGAGACCCAGTACTTC. It encodes CASSKLGTGKETQYF.

CDR3 residues: CASSRGRPSSYNEQFF. The CDR3 bases are TGTGCCAGCAGCCGGGGTCGACCCAGCTCCTACAATGAGCAGTTCTTC. V and J are TRBV27 and TRBJ2-1; maybe TRBD2 (5 bases). Looked up from germline, CDR1 is MNHEY and CDR2 is SMNVEV (reference sequence). Trimming took 6 bases from V and 0 from J, leaving 15 bases between them. The CDR3 extends over 16 amino acids.

The rearrangement uses TRBV7-2 and TRBJ2-7, with a weak D call TRBD2 (5 bases). V was shortened by 0 bases and J by 4 bases, with 13 bases between the two germline ends. The CDR3 has 15 residues. Germline CDR1 SGHTA, CDR2 FQGNSA. CDR3 coding DNA: TGTGCCAGCAGCTTAGCGCCTAGCCGACCTTACGAGCAGTACTTC. Amino acid sequence: CASSLAPSRPYEQYF.

This chain joins TRBV9 and TRBJ2-5; the match to TRBD2 covers 14 bases. This CDR3 is 17 amino acids long. V was pared by 2 bases and J by 5 bases, with 8 bases of the junction left unmatched. Germline-derived CDR1 and CDR2 are SGDLS and YYNGEE. The CDR3 DNA is TGTGCCAGCAGCGTCCGGGGGACTAGCGGGGGCCTGGAGACCCAGTACTTC. Translated: CASSVRGTSGGLETQYF.

By share, this clone counts as medium-sized. The rearrangement links TRBV27 to TRBJ2-5; D ambiguous. Per the germline V gene, CDR1 is MNHEY and CDR2 is SMNVEV (reference sequence). With 4 bases removed from V and 5 bases from J, the gap between germline ends came to 14 bases. The CDR3 has 14 amino acids. CDR3 protein: CASSSDLDGETQYF. The CDR3 nucleotides read TGTGCCAGCAGTTCCGATCTAGACGGGGAGACCCAGTACTTC.

The chain combines TRBV6-5 with TRBJ1-2, with 9 positions matching TRBD1. There are 13 residues in the CDR3. CDR1 is MNHEY, CDR2 SVGAGI, per germline. V shed 9 bases, J shed 10 bases, and the junction held 12 bases outside the gene matches. This CDR3 is CASLRDRVIFYTF. The CDR3 DNA sequence: TGTGCCAGTCTTCGGGACAGGGTAATTTTCTACACCTTC.

The chain joins TRBV25-1 to TRBJ2-1, with TRBD2 matching 12 bases. Germline V gene lookup returns CDR1 MGHDK and CDR2 SYGVNS. V shed 1 base, J shed 7 bases, and the junction held 2 bases outside the gene matches. CDR3 size: 15 residues. The CDR3 region is CASSELGTSGNEQFF. CDR3 DNA: TGTGCCAGCAGTGAATTGGGGACTAGCGGGAATGAGCAGTTCTTC.

The V and J genes are TRBV12-3 or TRBV12-4 and TRBJ1-5, with 7 bases matching TRBD1. The length of the CDR3 is 13 residues. J lost 6 bases, V lost 7 bases, and 6 bases had no gene match. CDR3 in amino acids: CASTRDSPQPQHF. CDR3 nucleotide sequence: TGTGCCAGCACCCGGGACAGCCCTCAGCCCCAGCATTTT.

The chain carries TRBV7-9 and TRBJ2-1; D may be TRBD1 (6 bases). This CDR3 is 15 amino acids long. Deletions cut 8 bases from V and 6 bases from J, with 20 bases between. CDR1 and CDR2 from the germline V gene are SEHNR and FQNEAQ (reference sequence). CDR3 residues: CASAPSTGYGNEQFF. CDR3 bases: TGTGCCAGCGCCCCGTCGACAGGTTATGGCAATGAGCAGTTCTTC.